This is a list of T cell receptor beta chains from one sample in a study of T-cell memory formation after mild COVID-19. In TCRdb, the 5' RACE reads were re-called with MiXCR into one record per CDR3 protein. Among approximately 34,000 distinct CDR3 sequences listed, roughly 7.5% were seen once. The specimen sequenced was PBMCs or a T cell subset sorted from them (not recorded which). These receptor sequences come from a man between 18 and 35 years old who had mild COVID-19 (a few samples of this study predate the infection). Cell type and time point are not known. Each CDR3 is given with its conserved first and last residue. A D gene is named only where the DNA matches it firmly. Clone size appears in some rows only: once, few, many, or a class for an expanded clone.

>TRBJ2-2|17|TRBD1|TRBV4-1|NA
CASSQDSDRGGSGELFF
TGCGCCAGCAGCCAAGATTCGGACAGGGGAGGGTCCGGGGAGCTGTTTTTT
>TRBJ1-2|13|NA|TRBV7-9|many
CASSGGKLYGYTF
TGTGCCAGCAGCGGAGGGAAACTCTATGGCTACACCTTC
>TRBJ1-3|16|TRBD1|TRBV5-1|few
CASSSQGPSSGNTIYF
TGCGCCAGCAGCTCACAGGGGCCGAGCTCTGGAAACACCATATATTTT
>TRBJ2-5|14|TRBD2|TRBV20-1|many
CSASQGLASETQYF
TGCAGTGCTAGCCAAGGACTAGCGAGCGAGACCCAGTACTTC
>TRBJ1-1|14|NA|TRBV7-3|many
CASSRDGRTTEAFF
TGTGCCAGCAGCCGGGACGGAAGAACCACTGAAGCTTTCTTT
>TRBJ2-1|15|TRBD2|TRBV7-2|many
CASSTPGLNYNEQFF
TGTGCCAGCAGCACGCCGGGACTAAACTACAATGAGCAGTTCTTC
>TRBJ2-3|15|NA|TRBV6-1|NA
CASSEGQGNGDTQYF
TGTGCCAGCAGTGAAGGGCAGGGCAACGGGGATACGCAGTATTTT
>TRBJ2-2|14|NA|TRBV29-1|NA
CSVVERRSTGELFF
TGCAGCGTTGTGGAGCGCCGGAGCACCGGGGAGCTGTTTTTT
>TRBJ1-3|17|NA|TRBV18|few
CASSPRAGFLSGNTIYF
TGTGCCAGCTCACCTCGGGCAGGTTTCCTCTCTGGAAACACCATATATTTT
>TRBJ2-3|23|TRBD2|TRBV4-3|few
CASSQVSRLAGEKRPASTDTQYF
TGCGCCAGCAGCCAAGTCTCAAGGCTAGCGGGGGAAAAACGCCCGGCTAGCACAGATACGCAGTATTTT
>TRBJ2-1|16|NA|TRBV20-1|many
CSAITGQGGFYNEQFF
TGCAGTGCTATCACGGGGCAGGGTGGTTTCTACAATGAGCAGTTCTTC
>TRBJ2-1|13|TRBD2|TRBV7-7|NA
CASSPTGGFEQFF
TGTGCCAGCAGCCCCACGGGGGGGTTTGAGCAGTTCTTC
>TRBJ2-3|15|TRBD1|TRBV7-8|many
CASSWNRGDTDTQYF
TGTGCCAGCAGCTGGAACAGGGGTGACACAGATACGCAGTATTTT
>TRBJ1-2|14|TRBD1|TRBV6-5|many
CASSLYRDRDGYTF
TGTGCCAGCAGTCTATACCGGGACAGGGATGGCTACACCTTC
>TRBJ1-2|13|NA|TRBV5-1|many
CASRESSGYGYTF
TGCGCCAGCAGGGAATCATCTGGCTATGGCTACACCTTC
>TRBJ1-1|14|NA|TRBV7-9|many
CASSFRYTNTEAFF
TGTGCCAGCAGCTTCAGGTACACGAACACTGAAGCTTTCTTT
>TRBJ1-1|13|NA|TRBV5-1|many
CASRVWARAEAFF
TGCGCCAGCCGTGTGTGGGCCAGGGCTGAAGCTTTCTTT
>TRBJ1-2|12|TRBD1|TRBV4-1|many
CASSQDRHGYTF
TGCGCCAGCAGCCAGGACAGGCATGGCTACACCTTC
>TRBJ2-6|14|NA|TRBV12-3/TRBV12-4|many
CASSFPTGANVLTF
TGTGCCAGCAGTTTTCCGACTGGGGCCAACGTCCTGACTTTC
>TRBJ1-5|14|NA|TRBV20-1|NA
CSATPGGSYQPQHF
TGCAGTGCAACCCCCGGGGGGAGCTATCAGCCCCAGCATTTT
>TRBJ2-7|15|NA|TRBV10-3|many
CAIRLGGTASDEQYF
TGTGCCATCAGACTTGGGGGGACGGCTTCGGACGAGCAGTACTTC
>TRBJ2-7|12|NA|TRBV29-1|many
CSVESEGYEQYF
TGCAGCGTTGAAAGCGAGGGATACGAGCAGTACTTC